These 18 T cell receptor beta chains came from one sample sequenced in a study of cytomegalovirus exposure and HLA in healthy donors. PCR involved 60 Vbeta and 13 Jbeta primers. Produced via immunoSEQ multiplex PCR; TCRdb's table is partial and in-frame only. The data hold 200,000 to 250,000 clones, with approximately 79% observed a single time. Sequencing input: PBMCs. The receptors shown here come from a girl under 10 years old in good health and CMV-seronegative.

This clone was found once. As DNA, the CDR3 is TGTGCCAGCAGTGTAGACAGGGAGTCTGGCTACACCTTC. Its protein is CASSVDRESGYTF. V usage is TRBV6-1 and J usage is TRBJ1-2; 7 positions agree with TRBD1. This CDR3 spans 13 amino acids. Per germline, CDR1 MNHNS and CDR2 SASEGT. J gave up 7 bases and V 4 bases, and 6 bases lay outside the gene matches.

This sequence joins TRBV4-1 and TRBJ2-2; 7 bases are shared with TRBD2. Trimming took 0 bases from V and 3 from J; bases not matched to a gene: 7. This CDR3 comprises 17 residues. Germline CDR1 is MGHRA and CDR2 is YSYEKL. The CDR3 region has the DNA TGCGCCAGCAGCCAAGATCGCGGGGGTTCTTACACCGGGGAGCTGTTTTTT. It specifies CASSQDRGGSYTGELFF.

This chain connects TRBV4-1 to TRBJ2-5; TRBD2 aligns across 7 bases. The assigned J gene may be wrong: the sequence end matches TRBJ2-7 better. Germline loops: CDR1 MGHRA, CDR2 YSYEKL. The CDR3 loop spans 16 amino acids. CDR3 amino acids: CASSQDNERGSYEQYF. DNA for the CDR3: TGCGCCAGCAGCCAAGATAACGAGCGGGGCTCCTACGAGCAGTACTTC.

This clone was seen more than once but under ten times. This rearrangement joins TRBV7-2 to TRBJ2-2; D remains unclear. V shed 2 bases and J shed 6 bases, with 7 bases lying between them. The germline CDR1 and CDR2 sequences are SGHTA and FQGNSA. This CDR3 contains 13 residues. CDR3 amino acids: CASSLYQAGELFF. CDR3 sequence (DNA): TGTGCCAGCAGCTTATATCAGGCCGGGGAGCTGTTTTTT.

This clone was seen only a few times. The V and J genes are TRBV4-1 and TRBJ2-7; 8 bases fit TRBD2. The CDR3 is 14 residues long. Trimming took 0 bases from V and 10 from J; bases not matched to a gene: 8. CDR1 and CDR2 (germline): MGHRA, YSYEKL. The CDR3: CASSQDRGTSYQYF. In nucleotides, the CDR3 is TGCGCCAGCAGCCAAGATCGAGGGACTAGTTATCAGTACTTC.

The CDR3 region has the DNA TGTGCCAAAAACATACAGGGTACTAACTATGGCTACACCTTC. Translating it yields CAKNIQGTNYGYTF. The genes are TRBV6-5 and TRBJ1-2; the D gene is possibly TRBD1 (6 bases). The V gene lost 10 bases and the J gene lost 0 bases, with 15 bases spanning the gap. CDR1 is MNHEY, CDR2 SVGAGI, per germline. CDR3 length equals 14 residues.

The J gene is TRBJ2-7, the V gene TRBV11-2; D is possibly TRBD1 (6 bases). Germline V gene lookup returns CDR1 SGHAT and CDR2 FQNNGV. This CDR3 has 14 amino acids. Trimming removed 2 bases at V and 1 base at J, with 9 bases between. The CDR3 DNA reads TGTGCCAGCAGCTTAACGACAGGTTCCTACGAGCAGTACTTC. It specifies CASSLTTGSYEQYF.

Note on this clone: An end of the junction differs from the germline gene, which may be a read error. The chain combines TRBV28 with TRBJ2-2; TRBD1 matches 11 bases. The CDR3 extends over 14 amino acids. Germline V gene sequence: CDR1 MDHEN, CDR2 SYDVKM. DNA of the CDR3: TGTGTCAGCAATGGACAGGGGGCCGCCGGGGAGCTGTTTTTT. This encodes CVSNGQGAAGELFF.

This clone has a handful of counts. J is TRBJ2-1 and V is TRBV9; the match to TRBD1 covers 8 bases. Germline CDR1 is SGDLS and CDR2 is YYNGEE. Trimming took 0 bases from V and 2 from J; bases not matched to a gene: 7. The CDR3 extends over 17 amino acids. In nucleotides, the CDR3 is TGTGCCAGCAGCGTAGCTCCCGCCAGGGGGCCCTACAATGAGCAGTTCTTC. Translation gives CASSVAPARGPYNEQFF.

In this sample, this clone turned up once. The J gene is TRBJ2-7, the V gene TRBV6-5; 11 nucleotides align to TRBD2. The germline V gene has CDR1 MNHEY and CDR2 SVGAGI. The ends lost 0 bases at V and 2 bases at J; junction bases unmatched: 0. CDR3 size: 15 residues. CDR3 nucleotide sequence: TGTGCCAGCAGTTACTCTAGCGGGGGGGCCTACGAGCAGTACTTC. Its translation: CASSYSSGGAYEQYF.

The genes are TRBV19 and TRBJ1-2; a possible D gene is TRBD1 (6 bases). This CDR3 spans 13 amino acids. Trimming pared 4 bases from V and 7 bases from J, leaving 13 bases between. CDR1 and CDR2 (germline): LNHDA, SQIVND (reference sequence). CDR3 in amino acids: CASSKTGQSGYTF. For the CDR3, the DNA is TGTGCCAGTAGTAAAACAGGGCAGAGTGGCTACACCTTC.

The chain combines TRBV4-1 with TRBJ2-7; the D is unclear. The CDR3 spans 13 residues. The germline V gene has CDR1 MGHRA and CDR2 YSYEKL. The ends were cut back, 6 bases at V and 4 bases at J, with 13 bases in the middle. The CDR3 sequence is CASSLTADYEQYF. The CDR3 region has the DNA TGCGCCAGCAGTCTCACCGCGGATTACGAGCAGTACTTC.

The gene calls are TRBV2 and TRBJ2-3; 8 bases agree with TRBD1. V gave up 9 bases and J gave up 3 bases; unmatched junction bases: 17. Germline CDR1 is SNHLY and CDR2 is FYNNEI. The CDR3 is 17 residues long. The CDR3 region is CASPTAPGQERTDTQYF. The CDR3 DNA is TGTGCCAGTCCCACCGCCCCGGGACAGGAAAGAACAGATACGCAGTATTTT.

This chain uses TRBV6-1 with TRBJ2-6, with D hard to call. The CDR3 contains 13 residues. V lost 7 bases and J lost 4, with 8 bases in between. The germline gives CDR1 MNHNS, CDR2 SASEGT. The DNA of the CDR3 is TGTGCCAGCATGACCGGGGGGGCCAACGTCCTGACTTTC. Its protein is CASMTGGANVLTF.

CDR3 coding DNA: TGTGCCAGCAGCTTAGATGGCAGGGGCCCCGGAAACACCATATATTTT. This encodes CASSLDGRGPGNTIYF. The J gene is TRBJ1-3, the V gene TRBV7-6, with D possibly matching TRBD1 (6 bases). Germline lookup yields CDR1 SGHVS and CDR2 FNYEAQ. CDR3 length: 16 residues. Trimming took 1 base from V and 4 from J, leaving 14 bases between them. The full variable domain, with the rest looked up from reference TRBV7-6 and TRBJ1-3, is GAGVSQSPRYKVTKRGQDVALRCDPISGHVSLYWYRQALGQGPEFLTYFNYEAQQDKSGLPNDRFSAERPEGSISTLTIQRTEQRDSAMYRCASSLDGRGPGNTIYFGEGSWLTVV.

V and J are TRBV5-8 and TRBJ1-5; 7 bases fit TRBD1. The germline CDR1 and CDR2 sequences are SGHTS and YDEGEE. Germline trimming cut 1 base from V and 8 bases from J; bases unmatched to any gene: 6. CDR3 length equals 14 residues. CDR3 sequence (DNA): TGTGCCAGCAGCTTGAACGACAGGGTGAAGCCCCAGCATTTT. Its translation: CASSLNDRVKPQHF.

The CDR3 is CSVEMRQVNTEAFF. Here the CDR3 DNA reads TGCAGCGTTGAGATGAGACAGGTAAACACTGAAGCTTTCTTT. The genes are TRBV29-1 and TRBJ1-1; D possibly corresponds to TRBD1 (6 bases). The CDR3 contains 14 residues. V dropped 3 bases and J dropped 2 bases, with 13 bases sitting between them. The germline gives CDR1 SQVTM, CDR2 ANQGSEA.

V usage is TRBV21-1 and J usage is TRBJ2-1; TRBD2, the table's D call, was not compared with the DNA. TRBV21-1 is a documented pseudogene. The length of the CDR3 is 17 residues. For the CDR3, the DNA is TGTGCCAGCAGCAAAGTAGGTTTAGCCCTGGCCTACAATGAGCAGTTCTTC. This codes for CASSKVGLALAYNEQFF.